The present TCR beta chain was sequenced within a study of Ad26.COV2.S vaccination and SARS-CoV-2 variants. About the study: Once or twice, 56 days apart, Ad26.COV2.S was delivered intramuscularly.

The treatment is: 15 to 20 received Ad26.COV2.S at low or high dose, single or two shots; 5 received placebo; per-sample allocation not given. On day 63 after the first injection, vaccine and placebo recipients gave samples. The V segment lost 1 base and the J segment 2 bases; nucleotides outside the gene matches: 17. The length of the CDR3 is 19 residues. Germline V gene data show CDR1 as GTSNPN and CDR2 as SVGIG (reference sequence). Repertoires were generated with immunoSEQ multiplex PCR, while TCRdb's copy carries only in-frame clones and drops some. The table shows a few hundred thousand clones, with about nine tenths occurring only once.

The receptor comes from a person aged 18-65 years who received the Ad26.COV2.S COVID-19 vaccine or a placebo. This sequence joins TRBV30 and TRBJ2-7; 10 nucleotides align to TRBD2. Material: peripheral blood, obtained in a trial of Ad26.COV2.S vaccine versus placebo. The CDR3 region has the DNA TGTGCCTGGAGTGCTCCGGGACTAGCGCCCCCCAAGTTCACCTACGAGCAGTACTTC. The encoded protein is CAWSAPGLAPPKFTYEQYF.